These T cell receptor beta chains were read from a single sample in a study of control samples from healthy donors and cancer patients. Some clones are missing from TCRdb's copy, which holds only in-frame ones; the method was immunoSEQ multiplex PCR. Here the sample spans roughly 400,000 clones, over 75% being singletons. The sequenced sample consisted of PBMCs. These receptor sequences come from a man aged 40-49 years with head and neck cancer. CDR3s include the opening cysteine and the closing phenylalanine or tryptophan. The order of the fields is V gene, D gene, clone size, J gene, CDR3 protein, CDR3 DNA. The D gene is left open where the match is weak. Size tells how often a clone was seen (once, few, many) or the class of an expanded clone, and some rows leave it out.

TRBV5-6,TRBD1,-,TRBJ1-1,CASSWGTGDRGTEAFF,TGTGCCAGCAGCTGGGGGACAGGGGACCGAGGCACTGAAGCTTTCTTT
TRBV2,-,few,TRBJ2-1,CASSGMGFSYNEQFF,TGTGCCAGCAGCGGGATGGGGTTTTCTTACAATGAGCAGTTCTTC
TRBV28,-,-,TRBJ1-1,CASSGRQRNTEAFF,TGTGCCAGCAGCGGCCGTCAAAGGAACACTGAAGCTTTCTTT
TRBV5-6,-,-,TRBJ2-7,CASSLSWDGPYEQYF,TGTGCCAGCAGCTTGTCGTGGGACGGACCCTACGAGCAGTACTTC
TRBV7-3,-,-,TRBJ2-1,CASSLGDPAIGEQFF,TGTGCCAGCAGCTTAGGAGACCCGGCAATTGGTGAGCAGTTCTTC
TRBV29-1,TRBD1,-,TRBJ2-7,CSVERTGDGGEQYF,TGCAGCGTTGAGAGGACAGGGGACGGGGGCGAGCAGTACTTC
TRBV30,-,-,TRBJ2-2,CAWSPEGGELFF,TGTGCCTGGAGCCCCGAGGGCGGGGAGCTGTTTTTT
TRBV27,-,-,TRBJ2-1,CATRQGGLNEQFF,TGTGCCACCCGACAGGGAGGGTTGAATGAGCAGTTCTTC
TRBV3-1/TRBV3-2,-,-,TRBJ2-5,CASSQIGSGQETQYF,TGTGCCAGCAGCCAAATAGGGTCCGGCCAAGAGACCCAGTACTTC
TRBV5-1,-,-,TRBJ2-7,CASSLAGYDYEQYF,TGCGCCAGCAGCTTGGCAGGGTACGACTACGAGCAGTACTTC
TRBV3-1/TRBV3-2,-,-,TRBJ2-7,CASSAGTSSYEQYF,TGTGCCAGCAGCGCAGGGACATCTTCCTACGAGCAGTACTTC
TRBV28,TRBD2,few,TRBJ2-1,CASSIPSGRVFVQFF,TGTGCCAGCAGTATACCTAGCGGGAGGGTTTTTGTGCAGTTCTTC
TRBV5-1,TRBD2,once,TRBJ2-1,CASSLGVASGGNEQFF,TGCGCCAGCAGCTTGGGGGTGGCTAGCGGAGGCAATGAGCAGTTCTTC
TRBV6-5,-,-,TRBJ2-7,CAATSWAEQYF,TGTGCCGCCACCTCATGGGCCGAGCAGTACTTC
TRBV6-5,-,-,TRBJ2-1,CASSYLRGPLNEQFF,TGTGCCAGCAGTTACTTGCGGGGCCCGCTCAATGAGCAGTTCTTC
TRBV24-1,TRBD1,-,TRBJ2-2,CATNPAGGTGELFF,TGTGCCACCAATCCGGCAGGGGGAACCGGGGAGCTGTTTTTT
TRBV5-1,TRBD1,-,TRBJ1-5,CASSLGTGPRNQPQHF,TGCGCCAGCAGCTTGGGGACAGGGCCTCGCAATCAGCCCCAGCATTTT
TRBV9,TRBD1,once,TRBJ1-1,CASSSTGGAGNTEAFF,TGTGCCAGCAGCTCCACAGGGGGCGCCGGAAACACTGAAGCTTTCTTT
TRBV3-1/TRBV3-2,-,-,TRBJ1-1,CASSQDEAVNTEAFF,TGTGCCAGCAGCCAAGATGAAGCGGTGAACACTGAAGCTTTCTTT
TRBV7-2,-,-,TRBJ2-7,CASSLFYEQYF,TGTGCCAGCAGCCTCTTCTACGAGCAGTACTTC
TRBV4-3,TRBD2,-,TRBJ2-5,CASSQVPLQGLAYGETQYF,TGCGCCAGCAGCCAAGTCCCTCTTCAGGGACTAGCCTACGGAGAGACCCAGTACTTC
TRBV5-1,TRBD1,once,TRBJ2-1,CASSLVAAGGRDEQFF,TGCGCCAGCAGCTTGGTAGCGGCAGGGGGCAGGGATGAGCAGTTCTTC
TRBV7-7,-,-,TRBJ2-2,CASSLATTGELFF,TGTGCTAGCAGCTTAGCTACCACCGGGGAGCTGTTTTTT
TRBV5-1,-,once,TRBJ2-1,CASSFTSSYNEQFF,TGCGCCAGCAGCTTTACGAGCTCCTACAATGAGCAGTTCTTC
TRBV28,-,-,TRBJ1-3,CASSSPSRGSGNTIYF,TGTGCCAGCAGTTCTCCCTCGCGGGGGTCTGGAAACACCATATATTTT
TRBV28,-,-,TRBJ2-7,CASSETGRSYEQYF,TGTGCCAGCAGTGAGACAGGGAGGTCGTACGAGCAGTACTTC
TRBV7-3,-,once,TRBJ2-5,CASSLGGRETQYF,TGTGCCAGCAGCTTAGGAGGGAGAGAGACCCAGTACTTC
TRBV2,TRBD1,-,TRBJ2-1,CASSPVTGTGGGWHEQFF,TGTGCCAGCAGTCCTGTGACCGGGACAGGGGGGGGATGGCATGAGCAGTTCTTC
TRBV9,TRBD1,-,TRBJ2-2,CASSPSWTGNTGELFF,TGTGCCAGCAGCCCTAGCTGGACAGGGAACACCGGGGAGCTGTTTTTT
TRBV28,-,-,TRBJ2-2,CASSWWDTNTGELFF,TGTGCCAGCAGTTGGTGGGACACGAACACCGGGGAGCTGTTTTTT
TRBV6-1,-,few,TRBJ2-7,CASSEAILASRGRYEQYF,TGTGCCAGCAGTGAAGCGATTCTCGCCTCACGGGGTCGGTACGAGCAGTACTTC
TRBV5-1,-,-,TRBJ2-3,CASSLEGRETTDTQYF,TGCGCCAGCAGCTTGGAGGGTCGGGAGACCACAGATACGCAGTATTTT
TRBV11-2,-,-,TRBJ1-3,CASASRDSGNTIYF,TGTGCCAGCGCCTCCAGAGACTCTGGAAACACCATATATTTT
TRBV19,-,-,TRBJ1-3,CASSNGPVGNTIYF,TGTGCCAGTAGTAACGGGCCGGTCGGAAACACCATATATTTT
TRBV27,-,-,TRBJ1-2,CASRKGLDGYGYTF,TGTGCCAGCAGGAAGGGACTGGACGGCTATGGCTACACCTTC
TRBV9,-,-,TRBJ2-7,CASSVGWGREQYF,TGTGCCAGCAGCGTAGGGTGGGGGCGCGAGCAGTACTTC
TRBV29-1,-,-,TRBJ2-3,CSVTGPLSTDTQYF,TGCAGCGTCACAGGGCCTCTTAGCACAGATACGCAGTATTTT
TRBV10-2,-,-,TRBJ1-5,CASGVQQPQHF,TGCGCCAGCGGGGTTCAGCAGCCCCAGCATTTT
TRBV18,-,-,TRBJ2-7,CASSPSGHYEQYF,TGTGCCAGCTCACCCTCGGGACACTACGAGCAGTACTTC
TRBV2,-,-,TRBJ2-6,CASSSGHTSGANVLTF,TGTGCCAGCAGTTCCGGGCATACCTCTGGGGCCAACGTCCTGACTTTC
TRBV9,TRBD1,-,TRBJ2-7,CASSADRSYEQYF,TGTGCCAGCAGCGCGGACAGGAGCTACGAGCAGTACTTC
TRBV7-6,-,-,TRBJ1-1,CASSPSGGFTSNTEAFF,TGTGCCAGCAGTCCAAGCGGAGGGTTCACCTCGAACACTGAAGCTTTCTTT
TRBV7-9,-,-,TRBJ2-5,CASGNAQETQYF,TGTGCCAGCGGAAACGCCCAAGAGACCCAGTACTTC
TRBV27,TRBD1,-,TRBJ2-6,CASSSGQVARGANVLTF,TGTGCCAGCAGCTCGGGACAGGTCGCTAGGGGGGCCAACGTCCTGACTTTC
TRBV9,TRBD2,-,TRBJ2-7,CASSPSGTSSHEQYF,TGTGCCAGCAGCCCTTCCGGGACTAGCTCCCACGAGCAGTACTTC
TRBV27,TRBD2,-,TRBJ2-7,CASRWRLAGGYEQYF,TGTGCCAGCAGGTGGCGACTAGCGGGAGGGTACGAGCAGTACTTC
TRBV25-1,TRBD1,-,TRBJ1-4,CASTGAGGFEKLFF,TGTGCCAGCACCGGGGCAGGGGGCTTTGAAAAACTGTTTTTT
TRBV5-1,TRBD2,-,TRBJ2-5,CASSLEGAGGLETQYF,TGCGCCAGCAGCTTGGAAGGGGCGGGAGGTCTAGAGACCCAGTACTTC
TRBV19,-,-,TRBJ2-3,CASSIPDRGRTDTQYF,TGTGCCAGTAGTATTCCAGACCGGGGGCGAACAGATACGCAGTATTTT
TRBV2,-,few,TRBJ1-5,CASSGLTPDQPQHF,TGTGCCAGCAGCGGACTCACGCCAGATCAGCCCCAGCATTTT
TRBV6-5,-,-,TRBJ2-7,CASSKDGSSYEQYF,TGTGCCAGCAGTAAGGACGGGAGCTCCTACGAGCAGTACTTC
TRBV18,TRBD1,-,TRBJ1-5,CASSPDGTGVGQPQHF,TGTGCCAGCTCACCAGACGGGACAGGGGTGGGTCAGCCCCAGCATTTT
TRBV19,-,-,TRBJ2-2,CASSGPETGELFF,TGTGCCAGTAGCGGGCCTGAAACCGGGGAGCTGTTTTTT
TRBV5-4,-,-,TRBJ2-2,CASSFSGNTGELFF,TGTGCCAGCAGCTTTTCTGGTAACACCGGGGAGCTGTTTTTT
TRBV28,TRBD1,-,TRBJ2-5,CASNRQGATQYF,TGTGCCAGCAACAGACAGGGTGCGACCCAGTACTTC
TRBV10-2,TRBD1,-,TRBJ1-3,CASGQGARSGNTIYF,TGCGCCAGCGGTCAGGGGGCAAGGTCTGGAAACACCATATATTTT